This is a list of T cell receptor beta chains from one sample in a study of molecular identifiers for immune sequencing clone quantification. TCRdb independently ran MiXCR on the PCR reads; one entry per CDR3 protein. The table lists about 640,000 distinct CDR3 sequences, roughly 21% of them singletons. Sample: naive CD8+ T cells from blood, with Jurkat cell RNA spiked in. The source is a human donor in good health. Some libraries in this study had Jurkat cell RNA spiked in. The CDR3 runs from the conserved cysteine through the conserved F or W. The D gene is left open where the match is weak. The listing skips clone size in some rows; elsewhere it reads once, few, many or a size class.

size,J,V,D,DNA,CDR3
many,TRBJ2-1,TRBV29-1,TRBD2,TGCAGCGTTGGAGGTGAGACTAGCGGAGGGATTGAGCAGTTCTTC,CSVGGETSGGIEQFF
many,TRBJ1-1,TRBV28,NA,TGTGCCAGCAGCTTGAAATTGGGGTACGGCACTGAAGCTTTCTTT,CASSLKLGYGTEAFF
many,TRBJ2-7,TRBV29-1,NA,TGCAGCGTTGAACAGGGGGGAATCTACGAGCAGTACTTC,CSVEQGGIYEQYF
many,TRBJ2-7,TRBV6-5,TRBD2,TGTGCCAGCAGTTCTAGCGGGACGGCCCCCGAGCAGTACTTC,CASSSSGTAPEQYF
many,TRBJ1-6,TRBV3-1,TRBD1,TGTGCCAGCAGCCTCGACAGGGGGCCCGGTCGGTCACCCCTCCACTTT,CASSLDRGPGRSPLHF
many,TRBJ1-2,TRBV4-3,TRBD1,TGCGCCAGCAGCCAAGACAGGACAGGGCGGTACTATGGCTACACCTTC,CASSQDRTGRYYGYTF
NA,TRBJ2-3,TRBV30,NA,TGTGCCTGGAGTACGCCCTGGGCGGAGAGCACAGATACGCAGTATTTT,CAWSTPWAESTDTQYF
NA,TRBJ2-7,TRBV19,NA,TGTGCCAGTAGTTCCCACAGCGGCACCTACGAGCAGTACTTC,CASSSHSGTYEQYF
few,TRBJ2-7,TRBV7-9,NA,TGTGCCAGCAGCCCTGCCCTCAGGGGACACGAGCAGTACTTC,CASSPALRGHEQYF
many,TRBJ2-7,TRBV6-6,NA,TGTGCCAGCAGTTACCGGCAGGGCACCTACGAGCAGTACTTC,CASSYRQGTYEQYF
many,TRBJ2-3,TRBV24-1,NA,TGTGCCACCAGTGACGAGGACAGAGCGACGCAGTATTTT,CATSDEDRATQYF
NA,TRBJ2-7,TRBV13,TRBD2,TGTGCCAGCAGCCCGATGGGAGCGGGATGGACCTACGAGCAGTACTTC,CASSPMGAGWTYEQYF
NA,TRBJ2-7,TRBV19,NA,TGTGCCAGTAGTAACTCCTACGAGCAGCACTTC,CASSNSYEQHF
NA,TRBJ1-6,TRBV19,NA,TGTGCCAGTAGTTCAGACACAAAGTTGAATTCACCCCTCCACTTT,CASSSDTKLNSPLHF
once,TRBJ1-5,TRBV7-9,NA,TGTGCCAGCAGCTTACAAGGGGCGGAAAAGGACAATCAGCCCCGGCATTTT,CASSLQGAEKDNQPRHF
many,TRBJ1-2,TRBV15,NA,TGTGCCACCAGCACACCTGACAGCTTTGGCTACACCTTC,CATSTPDSFGYTF
many,TRBJ2-2,TRBV27,TRBD1,TGTGCCAGCAGTTCCGGGGGTGTACAGGGGGTCACCGGGGAGCTGTTTTTT,CASSSGGVQGVTGELFF
NA,TRBJ1-1,TRBV6-2/TRBV6-3,NA,TGTGCCAGCAGTTACGCCTACAGGGTCACTGAAGCTTTCTTT,CASSYAYRVTEAFF
many,TRBJ1-5,TRBV19,TRBD1,TGTGCCAGTAGTGCTCCCCCCGGGACAGCCGATCGATTGGTACAGCCCCAGCATTTT,CASSAPPGTADRLVQPQHF
many,TRBJ2-3,TRBV4-3,TRBD2,TGCGCCAGCAGCCAAGATGGGGCGGGAGTGAAAGATACGCAGTATTTT,CASSQDGAGVKDTQYF
NA,TRBJ2-1,TRBV5-6,TRBD2,TGTGCCAGCAGCCGAGGGACTAGCGGGGGGGATTACAATGAGCAGTTCTTC,CASSRGTSGGDYNEQFF
NA,TRBJ1-2,TRBV12-3/TRBV12-4,TRBD1,TGTGCCAGCAGTTTCCCGGGACAGGGGATATATGGCTACACCTTC,CASSFPGQGIYGYTF
NA,TRBJ2-6,TRBV11-3,TRBD1,TGTGCCAGCAGCGCGGGACAGGGGTACGGGGCCAACGTCCCGACTTTC,CASSAGQGYGANVPTF
many,TRBJ1-5,TRBV5-6,NA,TGTGCCAGCAGCTTCCGGACTGAGACTCAGCCCCAGCATTTT,CASSFRTETQPQHF
few,TRBJ1-2,TRBV7-9,NA,TGTGCCAGCAGCCCTGGGGGAGATGGCTACACCTTC,CASSPGGDGYTF
NA,TRBJ2-3,TRBV24-1,NA,TGTGCCACCAGTGACAGATCCCCTGGTCTGGAACACCAGTATTTT,CATSDRSPGLEHQYF
few,TRBJ2-2,TRBV7-7,TRBD2,TGTGCTAGCAGCCCAGGGACTAGCGGGATTACCGGGGAGCTGTTTTTT,CASSPGTSGITGELFF
NA,TRBJ2-2,TRBV13,NA,TGTGCCAGCAGCGTGAGTGTGGGGACCGGGGGGCTGTTTTTT,CASSVSVGTGGLFF
many,TRBJ2-3,TRBV6-1,TRBD1,TGTGCCAGCAGTGAAGGTGGCAGGGGGTTACTCACAGATACGCAGTATTTT,CASSEGGRGLLTDTQYF
few,TRBJ2-5,TRBV28,TRBD1,TGTGCCAGCAGTCTCCCCCCCGCAGGGGGCGGAAAGACCCAGTACTTC,CASSLPPAGGGKTQYF
many,TRBJ1-1,TRBV13,NA,TGTGCCAGCAGAGTGGGACAGAACACTGAAGCTTTCTTT,CASRVGQNTEAFF
many,TRBJ1-6,TRBV7-9,NA,TGTGCCAGCAGCCTTCTGGCGGGCAGGGGTTCGCGGTCACCCCTCCACTTT,CASSLLAGRGSRSPLHF
many,TRBJ2-3,TRBV5-1,NA,TGCGCCAGCAGCTTCTGGTCTCCTAGCACAGATACGCAGTATTTT,CASSFWSPSTDTQYF
few,TRBJ2-7,TRBV27,NA,TGTGCCAGCAGTTTGGGCAGGAGGAACGAGCAGTACTTC,CASSLGRRNEQYF
many,TRBJ2-3,TRBV29-1,TRBD2,TGCAGCGTTGTAGTCGTGGGTAGCGGGGGGGTAATACCCACAGATACGCAGTATTTT,CSVVVVGSGGVIPTDTQYF
NA,TRBJ2-5,TRBV30,TRBD2,TGTGCCTGGAGTGTCAGCGGGAGGGCCGTAGAGACCCAGTACTTC,CAWSVSGRAVETQYF
many,TRBJ2-5,TRBV19,TRBD1,TGTGCCAGTACCGGACAGGGAACGGCGACCCAGTACTTC,CASTGQGTATQYF
NA,TRBJ2-2,TRBV14,NA,TGTGCCAGCAGCCAAGTGCGGGGGCGACCCGGAGAGCTGTTTTTT,CASSQVRGRPGELFF
many,TRBJ2-3,TRBV20-1,NA,TGCAGTGCTAGTGACGGACGAACAGATACGCAGTATTTT,CSASDGRTDTQYF
few,TRBJ2-1,TRBV7-9,NA,TGTGCCAGCAGCTTAGCGGGGTGGGGAAATGAGCAGTTCTTC,CASSLAGWGNEQFF
many,TRBJ2-7,TRBV4-3,TRBD1,TGCGCCAGCAGCCAAGATTCGACGAAAGGGGGCCCCTACGAGCAGTACTTC,CASSQDSTKGGPYEQYF
many,TRBJ2-5,TRBV5-4,NA,TGTGCCAGCAGCTTGCTTCTCAGCAAAGAGACCCAGTACTTC,CASSLLLSKETQYF
many,TRBJ2-3,TRBV29-1,NA,TGCAGCGTGTCAGAAGGGGCGGGGACGGTCTTGGATACGCAGTATTTT,CSVSEGAGTVLDTQYF
many,TRBJ2-2,TRBV9,NA,TGTGCCAGCAGCAAAGGGGGGGGCACCGGGGAGCTGTTTTTT,CASSKGGGTGELFF
many,TRBJ1-1,TRBV4-3,NA,TGCGCCAGCAGCCAGGAACAGCACACTGAAGCTTTCTTT,CASSQEQHTEAFF
many,TRBJ2-7,TRBV6-2/TRBV6-3,NA,TGTGCCAGCAGTACCCCCGGCGGTTCCTACGAGCAGTACTTC,CASSTPGGSYEQYF
many,TRBJ1-1,TRBV20-1,NA,TGCAGTGCTAGAGCCGGGGCTGGAGCTTTCTTT,CSARAGAGAFF
NA,TRBJ1-5,TRBV12-3/TRBV12-4,TRBD1,TGTGCCAGCAGGCCCGGGACAGATAACAATCAGCCCCAGCATTTT,CASRPGTDNNQPQHF
many,TRBJ1-1,TRBV11-2,NA,TGTGCCAGCAACATGTGGGCCAGTCGGGAAACGAACACTGAAGCTTTCTTT,CASNMWASRETNTEAFF
few,TRBJ1-4,TRBV19,NA,TGTGCCAGTAACCTGGGAGTGGGAGAAAAACTGTTTTTT,CASNLGVGEKLFF
many,TRBJ1-5,TRBV12-3/TRBV12-4,TRBD1,TGTGCCAGCAGCGACTTTGACAGGGGTAGCAATCAGCCCCAGCATTTT,CASSDFDRGSNQPQHF